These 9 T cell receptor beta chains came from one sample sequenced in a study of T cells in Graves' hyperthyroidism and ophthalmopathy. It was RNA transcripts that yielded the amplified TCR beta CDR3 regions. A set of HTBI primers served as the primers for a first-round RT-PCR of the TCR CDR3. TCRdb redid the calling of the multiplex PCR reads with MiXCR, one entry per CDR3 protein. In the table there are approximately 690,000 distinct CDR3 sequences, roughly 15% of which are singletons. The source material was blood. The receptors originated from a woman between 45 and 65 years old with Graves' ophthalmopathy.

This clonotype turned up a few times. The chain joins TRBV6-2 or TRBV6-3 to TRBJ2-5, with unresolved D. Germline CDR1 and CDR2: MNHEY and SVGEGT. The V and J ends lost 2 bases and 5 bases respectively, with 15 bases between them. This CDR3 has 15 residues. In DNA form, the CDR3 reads TGTGCCAGCAGTTACAGTTTTGTAAAGATGGAGACCCAGTACTTC. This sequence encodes CASSYSFVKMETQYF.

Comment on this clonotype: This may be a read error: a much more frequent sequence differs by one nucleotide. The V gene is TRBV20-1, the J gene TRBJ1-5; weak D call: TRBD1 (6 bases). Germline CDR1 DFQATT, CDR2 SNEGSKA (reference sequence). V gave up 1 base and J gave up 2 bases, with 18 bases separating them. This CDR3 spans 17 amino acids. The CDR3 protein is CSARVSPQGMGNQPQHF. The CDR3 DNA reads TGCAGTGCTAGAGTTTCCCCACAGGGTATGGGCAATCAGCCCCAGCATTTT.

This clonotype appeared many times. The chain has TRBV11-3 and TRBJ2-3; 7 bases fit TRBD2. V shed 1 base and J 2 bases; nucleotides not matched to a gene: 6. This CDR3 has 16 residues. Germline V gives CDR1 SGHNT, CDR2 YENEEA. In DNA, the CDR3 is TGTGCCAGCAGCTTAGGGGAGCTAGCGGTCACAGATACGCAGTATTTT. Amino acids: CASSLGELAVTDTQYF.

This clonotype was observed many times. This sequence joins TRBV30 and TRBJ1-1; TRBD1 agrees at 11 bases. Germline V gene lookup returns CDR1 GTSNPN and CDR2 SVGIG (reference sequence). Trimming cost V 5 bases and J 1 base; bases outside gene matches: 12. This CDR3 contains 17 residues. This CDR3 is CAWSITGQGVRNTEAFF. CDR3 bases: TGTGCCTGGTCCATCACGGGACAGGGGGTTCGGAACACTGAAGCTTTCTTT.

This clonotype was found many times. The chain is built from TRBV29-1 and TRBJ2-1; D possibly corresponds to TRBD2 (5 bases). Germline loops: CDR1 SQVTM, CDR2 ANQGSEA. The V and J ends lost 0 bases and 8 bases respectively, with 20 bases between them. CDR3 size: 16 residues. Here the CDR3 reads CSVEDLLAEVRHEQFF. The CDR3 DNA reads TGCAGCGTTGAAGATCTATTGGCGGAGGTCCGTCATGAGCAGTTCTTC.

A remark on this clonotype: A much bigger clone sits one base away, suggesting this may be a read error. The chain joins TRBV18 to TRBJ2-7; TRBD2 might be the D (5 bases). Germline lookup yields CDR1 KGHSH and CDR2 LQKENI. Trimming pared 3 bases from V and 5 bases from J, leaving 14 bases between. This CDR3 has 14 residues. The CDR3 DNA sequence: TGTGCCAGCTCACCGCTTTCGGGAATGGACGAGCAGTACTTC. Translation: CASSPLSGMDEQYF.

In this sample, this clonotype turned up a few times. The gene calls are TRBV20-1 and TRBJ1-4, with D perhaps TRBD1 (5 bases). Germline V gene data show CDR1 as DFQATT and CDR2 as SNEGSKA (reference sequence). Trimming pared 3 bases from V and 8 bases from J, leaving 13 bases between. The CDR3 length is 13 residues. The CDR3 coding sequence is TGCAGTGCTAGTGGGGCGTTAAAAGAAAAACTGTTTTTT. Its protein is CSASGALKEKLFF.

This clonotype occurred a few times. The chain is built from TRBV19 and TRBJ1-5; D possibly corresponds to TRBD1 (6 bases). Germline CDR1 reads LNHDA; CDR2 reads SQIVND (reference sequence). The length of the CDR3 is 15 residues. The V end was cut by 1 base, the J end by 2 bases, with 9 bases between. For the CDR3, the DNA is TGTGCCAGTAGTATAGTCCCAGGGGGCAATCAGCCCCAGCATTTT. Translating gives CASSIVPGGNQPQHF.

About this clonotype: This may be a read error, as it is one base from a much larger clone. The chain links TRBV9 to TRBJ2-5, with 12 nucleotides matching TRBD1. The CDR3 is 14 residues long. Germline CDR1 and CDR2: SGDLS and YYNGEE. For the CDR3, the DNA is TGTGTCAGCAGCGGGACAGGGGGCGGCGAGACCCAGTACTTC. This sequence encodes CVSSGTGGGETQYF.